This TCR beta chain was recorded in a study of T cell changes during pregnancy in multiple sclerosis. The CDR3 totals 13 residues. Germline CDR1 reads GTSNPN; CDR2 reads SVGIG (reference sequence). V gave up 3 bases and J gave up 7 bases; unmatched junction bases: 6. The assay was immunoSEQ multiplex PCR, and TCRdb's table has in-frame clones only and misses some. The sample carries about 50,000 clones, approximately 94% recorded once. This clone has just one count. The J gene is TRBJ1-2, the V gene TRBV30, with 9 nucleotides matching TRBD1. The input for sequencing was CD4+ T cells from peripheral blood mononuclear cells, taken before pregnancy. The sequence was collected from a female donor with multiple sclerosis, enrolled in a pregnancy study. The CDR3: CAWRRDRVGGYTF. In DNA, the CDR3 is TGTGCCTGGAGACGGGACAGGGTGGGTGGCTACACCTTC.